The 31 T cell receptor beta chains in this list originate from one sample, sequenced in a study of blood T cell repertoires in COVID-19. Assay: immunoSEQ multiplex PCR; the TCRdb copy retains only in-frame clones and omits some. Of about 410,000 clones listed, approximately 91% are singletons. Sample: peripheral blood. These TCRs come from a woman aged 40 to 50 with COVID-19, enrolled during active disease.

CDR3 nucleotides: TGTGCCAGCAGTTACTCCGACACCGTCGAATTTATTGCCCTTAGGTACGAGCAGTACTTC. This gives the protein CASSYSDTVEFIALRYEQYF. This chain connects TRBV6-2 or TRBV6-3 to TRBJ2-7, with unresolved D. The V end lost 0 bases, the J end lost 4 bases, and 28 bases lay between the germline ends. This CDR3 has 20 amino acids. The germline V gene has CDR1 MNHEY and CDR2 SVGEGT.

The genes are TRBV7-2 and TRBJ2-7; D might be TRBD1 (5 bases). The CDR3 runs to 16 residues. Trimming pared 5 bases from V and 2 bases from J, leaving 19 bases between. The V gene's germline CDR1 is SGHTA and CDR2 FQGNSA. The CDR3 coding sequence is TGTGCCAGCAGCACCTTAGACAGAGCCCTGACCTACGAGCAGTACTTC. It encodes CASSTLDRALTYEQYF.

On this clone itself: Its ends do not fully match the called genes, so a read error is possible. The CDR3 nucleotides are TGTGCTAGCAGCTTAGTCGCGGGCGGGTTCGGCGGGGAGCTGTTTTTT. Protein product: CASSLVAGGFGGELFF. The J gene is TRBJ2-2, the V gene TRBV7-7; perhaps TRBD2 as D (5 bases). The CDR3 extends over 16 amino acids. Germline values: CDR1 SSHAT, CDR2 FNYEAQ (reference sequence).

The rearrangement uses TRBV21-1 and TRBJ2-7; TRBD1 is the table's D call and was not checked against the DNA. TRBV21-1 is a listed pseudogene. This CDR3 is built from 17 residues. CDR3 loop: CASSAQEGDNGYYEQYF. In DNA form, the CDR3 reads TGTGCCAGCAGCGCCCAAGAGGGGGATAACGGGTACTACGAGCAGTACTTC.

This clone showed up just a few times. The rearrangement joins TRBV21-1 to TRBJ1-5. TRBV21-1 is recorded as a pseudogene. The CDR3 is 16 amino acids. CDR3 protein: CASSTPASGDNQPQHF. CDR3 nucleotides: TGTGCCAGCAGCACCCCTGCCTCGGGAGATAATCAGCCCCAGCATTTT.

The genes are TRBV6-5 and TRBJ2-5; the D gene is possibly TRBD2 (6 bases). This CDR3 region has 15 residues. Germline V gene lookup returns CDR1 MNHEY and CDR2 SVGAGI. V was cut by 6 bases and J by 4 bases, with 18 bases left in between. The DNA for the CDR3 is TGTGCCAGCAGAAGGTCGGGCGGGATGGGAGAGACCCAGTACTTC. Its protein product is CASRRSGGMGETQYF.

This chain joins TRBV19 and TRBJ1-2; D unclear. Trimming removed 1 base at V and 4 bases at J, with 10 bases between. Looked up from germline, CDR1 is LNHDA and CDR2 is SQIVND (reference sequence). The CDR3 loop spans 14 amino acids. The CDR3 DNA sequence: TGTGCCAGTAGTATAGGAGGCACGGTCTATGGCTACACCTTC. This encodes CASSIGGTVYGYTF.

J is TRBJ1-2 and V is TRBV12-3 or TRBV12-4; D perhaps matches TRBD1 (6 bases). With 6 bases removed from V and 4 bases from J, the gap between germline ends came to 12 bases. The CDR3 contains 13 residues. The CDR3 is CASRTTGRYGYTF. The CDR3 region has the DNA TGTGCCAGCAGAACCACAGGGCGCTATGGCTACACCTTC.

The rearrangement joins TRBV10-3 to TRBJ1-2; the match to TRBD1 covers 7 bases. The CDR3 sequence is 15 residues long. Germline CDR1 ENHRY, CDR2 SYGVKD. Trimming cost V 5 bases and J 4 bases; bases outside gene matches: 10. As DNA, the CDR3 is TGTGCCATCAGTCCCAACAGGGGAGGCATCTATGGCTACACCTTC. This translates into CAISPNRGGIYGYTF.

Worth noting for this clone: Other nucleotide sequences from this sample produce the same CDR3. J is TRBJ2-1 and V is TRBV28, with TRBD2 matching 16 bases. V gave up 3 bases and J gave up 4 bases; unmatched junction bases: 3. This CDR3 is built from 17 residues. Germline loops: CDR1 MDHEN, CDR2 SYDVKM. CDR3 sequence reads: CASSLGLAGGIYNEQFF. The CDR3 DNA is TGTGCCAGCAGTTTGGGACTAGCGGGAGGGATTTACAATGAGCAGTTCTTC. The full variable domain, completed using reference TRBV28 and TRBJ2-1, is DVKVTQSSRYLVKRTGEKVFLECVQDMDHENMFWYRQDPGLGLRLIYFSYDVKMKEKGDIPEGYSVSREKKERFSLILESASTNQTSMYLCASSLGLAGGIYNEQFFGPGTRLTVL.

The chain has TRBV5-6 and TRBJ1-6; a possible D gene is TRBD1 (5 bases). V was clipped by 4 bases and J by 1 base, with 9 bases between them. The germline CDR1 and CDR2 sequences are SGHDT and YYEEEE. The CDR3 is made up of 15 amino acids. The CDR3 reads CASSLRQSYNSPLHF. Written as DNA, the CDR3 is TGTGCCAGCAGCCTCCGACAGTCCTATAATTCACCCCTCCACTTT.

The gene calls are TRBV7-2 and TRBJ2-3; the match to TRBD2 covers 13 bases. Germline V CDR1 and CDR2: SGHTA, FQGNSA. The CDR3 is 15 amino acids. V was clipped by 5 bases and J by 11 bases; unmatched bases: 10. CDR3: CASSQTGTSGAKQYF. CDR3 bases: TGTGCCAGCAGCCAAACCGGGACTAGCGGGGCCAAGCAGTATTTT.

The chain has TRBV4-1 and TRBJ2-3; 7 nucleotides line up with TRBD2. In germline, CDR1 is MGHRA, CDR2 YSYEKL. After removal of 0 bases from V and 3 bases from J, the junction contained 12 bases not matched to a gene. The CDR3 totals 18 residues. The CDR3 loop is CASSQDRLGRGGTDTQYF. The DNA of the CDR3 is TGCGCCAGCAGCCAAGATCGGTTAGGGAGGGGTGGGACAGATACGCAGTATTTT.

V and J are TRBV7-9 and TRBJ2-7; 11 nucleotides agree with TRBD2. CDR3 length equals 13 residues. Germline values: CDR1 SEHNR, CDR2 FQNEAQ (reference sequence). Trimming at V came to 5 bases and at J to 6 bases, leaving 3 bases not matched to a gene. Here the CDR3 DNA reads TGTGCCAGCAGCCCCGGACTAGCGGGCGAGCAGTACTTC. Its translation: CASSPGLAGEQYF.

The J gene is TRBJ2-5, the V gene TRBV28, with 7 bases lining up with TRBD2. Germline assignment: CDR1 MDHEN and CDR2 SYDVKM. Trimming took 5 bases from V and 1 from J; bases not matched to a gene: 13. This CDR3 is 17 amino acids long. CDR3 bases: TGTGCCAGCAGTCCAATTTCCCCATTAGCGGGCCAAGAGACCCAGTACTTC. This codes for CASSPISPLAGQETQYF.

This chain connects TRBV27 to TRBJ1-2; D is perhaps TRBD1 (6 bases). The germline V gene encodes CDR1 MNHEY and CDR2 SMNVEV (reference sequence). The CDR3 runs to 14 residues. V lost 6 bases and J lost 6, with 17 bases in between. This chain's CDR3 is CASRSTQGRNGYTF. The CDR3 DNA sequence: TGTGCCAGCAGGTCCACCCAGGGGCGGAATGGCTACACCTTC.

The DNA for the CDR3 is TGCGCCAGCAGCTTGAAGGGGGCAAGTTCACCCCTCCACTTT. This gives the protein CASSLKGASSPLHF. V gene TRBV5-1 combines with J gene TRBJ1-6, with 7 positions matching TRBD1. V lost 1 base to trimming and J lost 9 bases; unmatched junction nucleotides: 4. Germline V lookup: CDR1 SGHRS, CDR2 YFSETQ. The CDR3 has 14 residues.

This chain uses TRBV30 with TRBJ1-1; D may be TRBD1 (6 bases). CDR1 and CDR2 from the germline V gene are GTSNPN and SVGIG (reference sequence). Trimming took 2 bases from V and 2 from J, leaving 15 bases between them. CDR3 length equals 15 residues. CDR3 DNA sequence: TGTGCCTGGAGTAAGAGAGGGGGAGTCAACACTGAAGCTTTCTTT. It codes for CAWSKRGGVNTEAFF.

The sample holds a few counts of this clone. In DNA form, the CDR3 reads TGCGCCAGCAGCCAAGTTTCGAGGAGCTCCTATAATTCACCCCTCCACTTT. It specifies CASSQVSRSSYNSPLHF. This chain links TRBV4-3 with TRBJ1-6; D unresolved. This CDR3 is built from 17 residues. CDR1 is LGHNA, CDR2 YSLEER, per germline. V was cut by 1 base and J by 0 bases, with 10 bases left in between.

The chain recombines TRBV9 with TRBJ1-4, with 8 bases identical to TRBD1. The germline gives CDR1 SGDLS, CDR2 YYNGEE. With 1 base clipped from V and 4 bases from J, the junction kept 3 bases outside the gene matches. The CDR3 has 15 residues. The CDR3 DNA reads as TGTGCCAGCAGCGTACAGGGGGCGGATAATGAAAAACTGTTTTTT. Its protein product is CASSVQGADNEKLFF.

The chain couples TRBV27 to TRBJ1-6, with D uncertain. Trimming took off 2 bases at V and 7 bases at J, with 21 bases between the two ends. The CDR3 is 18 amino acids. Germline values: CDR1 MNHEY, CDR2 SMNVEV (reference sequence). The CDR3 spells CASSLARPITERNSPLHF. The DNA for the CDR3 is TGTGCCAGCAGTTTAGCCCGACCTATTACTGAGAGGAATTCACCCCTCCACTTT.

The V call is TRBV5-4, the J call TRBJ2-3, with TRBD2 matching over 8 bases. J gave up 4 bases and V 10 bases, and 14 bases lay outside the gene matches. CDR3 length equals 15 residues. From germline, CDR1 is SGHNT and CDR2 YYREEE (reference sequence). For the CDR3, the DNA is TGTGCCGCGGCGGGGGGAGGCGGGGCGGCAGATACGCAGTATTTT. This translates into CAAAGGGGAADTQYF.

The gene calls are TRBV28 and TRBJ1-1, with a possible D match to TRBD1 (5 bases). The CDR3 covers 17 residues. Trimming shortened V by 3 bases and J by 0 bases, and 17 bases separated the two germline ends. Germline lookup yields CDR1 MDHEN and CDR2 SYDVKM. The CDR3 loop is CASSLVRGSFMNTEAFF. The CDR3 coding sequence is TGTGCCAGCAGTTTGGTGCGGGGGTCCTTCATGAACACTGAAGCTTTCTTT.

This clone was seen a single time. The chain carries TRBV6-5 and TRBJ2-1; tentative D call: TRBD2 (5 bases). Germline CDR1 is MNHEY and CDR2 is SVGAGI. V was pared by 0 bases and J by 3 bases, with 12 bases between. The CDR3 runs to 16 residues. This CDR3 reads CASSYSEVAGYNEQFF. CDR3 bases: TGTGCCAGCAGTTACTCCGAGGTTGCGGGCTACAATGAGCAGTTCTTC.

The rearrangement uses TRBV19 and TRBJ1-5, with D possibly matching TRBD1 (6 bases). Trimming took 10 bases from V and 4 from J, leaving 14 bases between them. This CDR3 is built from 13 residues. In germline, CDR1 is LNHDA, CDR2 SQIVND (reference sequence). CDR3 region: CATHAGANQPQHF. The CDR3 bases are TGTGCCACCCACGCGGGGGCGAATCAGCCCCAGCATTTT.

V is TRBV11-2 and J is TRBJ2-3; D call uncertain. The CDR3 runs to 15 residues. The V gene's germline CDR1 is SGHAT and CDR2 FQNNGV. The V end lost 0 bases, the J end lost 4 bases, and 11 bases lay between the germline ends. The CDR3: CASSLDGIAPDTQYF. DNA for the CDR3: TGTGCCAGCAGCTTAGATGGCATAGCCCCAGATACGCAGTATTTT. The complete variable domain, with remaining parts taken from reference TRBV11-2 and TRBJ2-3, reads EAGVAQSPRYKIIEKRQSVAFWCNPISGHATLYWYQQILGQGPKLLIQFQNNGVVDDSQLPKDRFSAERLKGVDSTLKIQPAKLEDSAVYLCASSLDGIAPDTQYFGPGTRLTVL.

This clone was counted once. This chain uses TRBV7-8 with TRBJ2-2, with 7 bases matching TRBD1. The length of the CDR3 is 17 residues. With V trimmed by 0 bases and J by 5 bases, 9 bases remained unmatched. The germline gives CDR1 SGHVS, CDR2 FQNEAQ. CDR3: CASSLATGSVWTGELFF. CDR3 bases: TGTGCCAGCAGCTTAGCGACAGGGTCGGTTTGGACCGGGGAGCTGTTTTTT.

CDR3 region: CASSTPDRGNSPLHF. CDR3 DNA sequence: TGTGCCAGTAGTACCCCTGACAGGGGCAATTCACCCCTCCACTTT. The chain carries TRBV19 and TRBJ1-6; TRBD1 agrees at 8 bases. CDR3 length: 15 residues. The V and J ends lost 4 bases and 7 bases, in that order; junction bases with no gene match: 6. The germline CDR1 and CDR2 sequences are LNHDA and SQIVND (reference sequence).

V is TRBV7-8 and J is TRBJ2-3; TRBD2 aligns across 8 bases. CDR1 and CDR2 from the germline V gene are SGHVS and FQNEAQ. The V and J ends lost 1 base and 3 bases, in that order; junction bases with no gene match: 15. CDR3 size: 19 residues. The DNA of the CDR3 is TGTGCCAGCAGCTTAGAAGTTAGCGGGGTGACCTGGGGTACAGATACGCAGTATTTT. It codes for CASSLEVSGVTWGTDTQYF.

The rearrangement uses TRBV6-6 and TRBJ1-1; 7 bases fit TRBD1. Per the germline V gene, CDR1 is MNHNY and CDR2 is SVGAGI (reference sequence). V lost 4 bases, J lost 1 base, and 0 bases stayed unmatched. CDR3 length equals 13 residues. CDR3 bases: TGTGCCAGCAGTTGGACAGGGAACACTGAAGCTTTCTTT. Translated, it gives CASSWTGNTEAFF.

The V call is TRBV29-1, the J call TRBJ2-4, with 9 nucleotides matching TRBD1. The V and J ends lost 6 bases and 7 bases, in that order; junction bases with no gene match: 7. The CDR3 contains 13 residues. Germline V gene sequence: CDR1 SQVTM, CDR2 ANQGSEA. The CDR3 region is CSVVRGTGNIQYF. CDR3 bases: TGCAGCGTGGTCCGAGGGACAGGGAACATTCAGTACTTC.